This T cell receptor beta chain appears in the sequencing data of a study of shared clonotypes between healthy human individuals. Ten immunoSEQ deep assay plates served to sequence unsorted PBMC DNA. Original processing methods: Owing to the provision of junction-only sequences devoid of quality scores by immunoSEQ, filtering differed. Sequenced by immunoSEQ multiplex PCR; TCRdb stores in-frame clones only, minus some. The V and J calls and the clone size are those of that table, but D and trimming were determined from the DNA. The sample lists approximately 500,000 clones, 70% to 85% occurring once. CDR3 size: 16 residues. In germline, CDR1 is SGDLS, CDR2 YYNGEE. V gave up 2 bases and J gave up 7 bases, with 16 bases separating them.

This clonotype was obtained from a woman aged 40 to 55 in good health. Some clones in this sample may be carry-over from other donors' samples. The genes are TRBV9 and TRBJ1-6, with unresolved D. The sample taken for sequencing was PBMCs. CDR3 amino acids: CASSVKETVDNSPLHF. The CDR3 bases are TGTGCCAGCAGCGTTAAAGAAACGGTCGACAATTCACCCCTCCACTTT.